This T cell receptor beta chain was recorded in a study of T cells in Graves' hyperthyroidism and ophthalmopathy. The source material, RNA transcripts, was used to amplify TCR beta CDR3 regions. Researchers ran a first-round RT-PCR on the TCR CDR3 using the HTBI primer set. TCRdb reprocessed the multiplex PCR reads via MiXCR and lists one record per CDR3 protein. Of approximately 590,000 distinct CDR3 sequences listed, 40% to 55% were seen once; the top ten hold 8.2%. On this clonotype: The target antigen is unknown.

Based on clinical symptoms, serum thyroxine and TRAb, thyroid ultrasound and orbital computed tomography, diagnoses were reached. Regarding the study as a whole: Blood samples included most of the expanded thyroid clonotypes exceeding 0.001. Ophthalmopathy was told apart from stable hyperthyroidism by a 13 V-J model.

The sample comprised peripheral blood or thyroid tissue (not recorded which). This clonotype originated in a woman younger than 30 with Graves' hyperthyroidism.

CDR3 region: CASSEFGAYGYTF. In nucleotides, the CDR3 is TGTGCCAGCAGTGAATTTGGGGCCTATGGCTACACCTTC. The chain has TRBV25-1 and TRBJ1-2; perhaps TRBD1 as D (5 bases). Per the germline V gene, CDR1 is MGHDK and CDR2 is SYGVNS. The V gene lost 1 base and the J gene lost 4 bases, with 7 bases spanning the gap. There are 13 residues in the CDR3.